This TCR beta chain was sequenced in a study of blood T cell repertoires in COVID-19. Study in general: Material from acute and convalescent COVID-19 was sourced from the United States, Italy and Spain. The cDNA or gDNA used as material had been derived from T cells, B-cell-depleted T cells, or PBMCs.

As handled by the study authors: Nucleated cell counts were estimated from reference gene primer amplification. Libraries were prepared by immunoSEQ multiplex PCR; TCRdb keeps only in-frame clonotypes and omits some of them. D and trimming were read from the DNA, whereas the V and J calls and clone size are those reported in that table. This table holds under 250,000 clones, roughly four fifths found once. V trimming: 2 bases; J trimming: 5 bases; junction bases outside the gene matches: 4. The germline V gene encodes CDR1 SGHNT and CDR2 YYREEE (reference sequence). CDR3 length: 16 residues. The TCR originated in a man aged 30 to 39 who had recovered from COVID-19. V and J are TRBV5-4 and TRBJ2-1; TRBD2 matches 13 bases. Material for sequencing was peripheral blood. CDR3 nucleotides: TGTGCCAGCAGCTTACCGGGACTAGCGGGGAACAATGAGCAGTTCTTC. Translating it yields CASSLPGLAGNNEQFF.